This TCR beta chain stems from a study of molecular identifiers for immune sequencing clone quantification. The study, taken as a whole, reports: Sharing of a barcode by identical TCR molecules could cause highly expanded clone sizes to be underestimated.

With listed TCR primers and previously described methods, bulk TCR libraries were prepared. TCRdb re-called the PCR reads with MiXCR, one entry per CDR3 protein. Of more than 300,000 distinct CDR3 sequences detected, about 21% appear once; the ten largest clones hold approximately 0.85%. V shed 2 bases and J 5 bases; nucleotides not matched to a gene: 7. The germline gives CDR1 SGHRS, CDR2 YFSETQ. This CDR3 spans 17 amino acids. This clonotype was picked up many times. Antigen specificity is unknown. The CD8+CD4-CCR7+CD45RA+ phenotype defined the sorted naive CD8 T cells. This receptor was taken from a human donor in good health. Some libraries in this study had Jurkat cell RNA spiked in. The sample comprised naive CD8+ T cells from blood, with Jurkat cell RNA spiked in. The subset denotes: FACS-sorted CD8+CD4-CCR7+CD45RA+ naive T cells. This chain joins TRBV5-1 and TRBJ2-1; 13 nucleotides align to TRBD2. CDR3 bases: TGCGCCAGCAGCTTAAGGACTAGCGGGGGAAGGGACAATGAGCAGTTCTTC. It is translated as CASSLRTSGGRDNEQFF.